The 18 T cell receptor beta chains below were found in one sample sequenced in a study of blood T cell repertoires in COVID-19. Repertoires were generated with immunoSEQ multiplex PCR, while TCRdb's copy carries only in-frame clones and drops some. The sample has approximately 350,000 clones, 85% to 90% seen once. Sequencing was carried out using PBMCs or T cells enriched from blood (not recorded which). The receptor set was obtained from a man between 18 and 29 years old who had recovered from COVID-19.

J is TRBJ2-7 and V is TRBV28; TRBD2 matches at 7 bases. CDR1 and CDR2 from the germline V gene are MDHEN and SYDVKM. The CDR3 covers 14 residues. V dropped 2 bases and J dropped 9; count of bases not matched to a gene: 10. CDR3 sequence reads: CASSLAGVLSVQYF. Written as DNA, the CDR3 is TGTGCCAGCAGTTTAGCGGGGGTCCTCTCGGTGCAGTACTTC. Drawing the rest from reference TRBV28 and TRBJ2-7, the complete variable domain is DVKVTQSSRYLVKRTGEKVFLECVQDMDHENMFWYRQDPGLGLRLIYFSYDVKMKEKGDIPEGYSVSREKKERFSLILESASTNQTSMYLCASSLAGVLSVQYFGPGTRLTVT.

This rearrangement joins TRBV18 to TRBJ1-4; TRBD1 agrees at 7 bases. The CDR3 runs 15 residues. CDR1 and CDR2 from the germline V gene are KGHSH and LQKENI. The trim removed 3 bases at V and 7 bases at J, leaving 8 bases unmatched. CDR3 in amino acids: CASSPSEDRTEKLFF. The CDR3 bases are TGTGCCAGCTCACCGTCGGAGGACAGGACTGAAAAACTGTTTTTT.

The chain links TRBV29-1 to TRBJ2-6; D might be TRBD2 (7 bases). The CDR3 runs 15 residues. Germline assignment: CDR1 SQVTM and CDR2 ANQGSEA. The V end lost 4 bases, the J end lost 4 bases, and 14 bases lay between the germline ends. This CDR3 reads CSVATGGRGANVLTF. As DNA, the CDR3 is TGCAGCGTTGCGACGGGGGGCCGAGGGGCCAACGTCCTGACTTTC.

CDR3 nucleotides: TGCGCCAGCAGCGACCGGGACAGGCCCTTAACCGGGGAGCTGTTTTTT. Protein sequence: CASSDRDRPLTGELFF. V and J are TRBV5-1 and TRBJ2-2; 8 positions agree with TRBD1. Trimming took 4 bases from V and 5 from J; bases not matched to a gene: 10. Germline CDR1 SGHRS, CDR2 YFSETQ. The CDR3 totals 16 residues.

In this sample, this clone turned up once. The chain recombines TRBV28 with TRBJ1-3, with D tentatively TRBD1 (6 bases). The V gene's germline CDR1 is MDHEN and CDR2 SYDVKM. The CDR3 is 16 residues long. V lost 5 bases and J 0 bases, leaving 14 bases between the germline ends. In DNA form, the CDR3 reads TGTGCCAGCAGTACCGCCTCAGGGGTCTCTGGAAACACCATATATTTT. It translates to CASSTASGVSGNTIYF.

The chain recombines TRBV10-1 with TRBJ2-1; 9 nucleotides agree with TRBD2. V shed 0 bases, J shed 0 bases, and the junction held 3 bases outside the gene matches. Germline-derived CDR1 and CDR2 are WNHNN and SYGVQD (reference sequence). CDR3 length: 17 residues. The chain's CDR3 is CASSESGGGGSYNEQFF. CDR3 bases: TGCGCCAGCAGTGAGTCGGGCGGGGGGGGCTCCTACAATGAGCAGTTCTTC.

The gene calls are TRBV10-1 and TRBJ2-2; perhaps TRBD1 as D (6 bases). CDR3 length: 12 residues. Trimming stripped 11 bases from V and 6 bases from J, with 13 bases between. In germline, CDR1 is WNHNN, CDR2 SYGVQD (reference sequence). The CDR3 region is CAGPDRAGELFF. The CDR3 DNA reads TGCGCCGGCCCGGACAGAGCCGGGGAGCTGTTTTTT.

The genes are TRBV7-3 and TRBJ2-1, with D maybe TRBD1 (6 bases). The CDR3 has 16 residues. In germline, CDR1 is SGHTA, CDR2 FQGTGA. Trimming removed 4 bases from V and 4 bases from J, with 17 bases in between. The DNA for the CDR3 is TGTGCCAGCAGCTCCTTTTCTGGGGGCGGTTACAATGAGCAGTTCTTC. This sequence encodes CASSSFSGGGYNEQFF.

J is TRBJ2-2 and V is TRBV3-1 (or the pseudogene TRBV3-2), with a weak D call TRBD1 (6 bases). V gave up 0 bases and J gave up 8 bases, with 10 bases separating them. Germline lookup yields CDR1 LGHDT and CDR2 YNNKEL (reference sequence). The CDR3 length is 14 residues. In DNA, the CDR3 is TGTGCCAGCAGCCAAGAGACAGGTCCGGGGGAGCTGTTTTTT. This codes for CASSQETGPGELFF.

V is TRBV9 and J is TRBJ2-7; 9 bases line up with TRBD1. V dropped 0 bases and J dropped 5; count of bases not matched to a gene: 6. The CDR3 contains 15 residues. CDR1 is SGDLS and CDR2 is YYNGEE in the germline V gene. CDR3 in DNA: TGTGCCAGCAGCGTAGTGGGACAGGGTTCCCACGAGCAGTACTTC. Encoded protein: CASSVVGQGSHEQYF.

The chain couples TRBV9 to TRBJ2-2; possibly TRBD2 for D (6 bases). The CDR3 has 17 residues. The germline V gene has CDR1 SGDLS and CDR2 YYNGEE. V lost 4 bases to trimming and J lost 0 bases, with 16 bases between them. The CDR3 spells CASSTGLSETNTGELFF. The CDR3 coding sequence is TGTGCCAGCAGCACCGGACTATCCGAAACGAACACCGGGGAGCTGTTTTTT.

This clone appeared a single time. The chain links TRBV7-8 to TRBJ1-1, with D possibly TRBD1 on 6 matching bases. This CDR3 has 16 residues. The germline V gene encodes CDR1 SGHVS and CDR2 FQNEAQ. Trimming removed 3 bases at V and 1 base at J, with 15 bases between. The CDR3 protein is CASSFGRRGTNTEAFF. The DNA of the CDR3 is TGTGCCAGCAGCTTCGGTCGTAGGGGGACGAACACTGAAGCTTTCTTT.

This clone was seen once. The rearrangement uses TRBV2 and TRBJ1-1, with 9 positions matching TRBD1. The length of the CDR3 is 14 residues. Germline V gives CDR1 SNHLY, CDR2 FYNNEI. The V segment lost 4 bases and the J segment 5 bases; nucleotides outside the gene matches: 5. CDR3 in DNA: TGTGCCAGCAGTGGTGACAGGGGGTATACTGAAGCTTTCTTT. Protein: CASSGDRGYTEAFF.

The chain couples TRBV5-1 to TRBJ1-1, with D perhaps matching TRBD1 (5 bases). This CDR3 has 14 residues. CDR1 and CDR2 (germline): SGHRS, YFSETQ. Trimming left V 0 bases short and J 3 bases short, with 9 bases between. CDR3 residues: CASSLDGAYTEAFF. In nucleotides, the CDR3 is TGCGCCAGCAGCTTGGATGGGGCTTACACTGAAGCTTTCTTT.

This chain joins TRBV19 and TRBJ2-1; 10 positions agree with TRBD1. Germline V gene sequence: CDR1 LNHDA, CDR2 SQIVND (reference sequence). CDR3 size: 17 residues. With V trimmed by 2 bases and J by 8 bases, 12 bases remained unmatched. CDR3 sequence: CASSIPWGQGLFYEQFF. The CDR3 coding sequence is TGTGCCAGTAGTATACCTTGGGGACAGGGGCTTTTTTATGAGCAGTTCTTC. Full variable domain (outside the CDR3, taken from reference TRBV19 and TRBJ2-1): DGGITQSPKYLFRKEGQNVTLSCEQNLNHDAMYWYRQDPGQGLRLIYYSQIVNDFQKGDIAEGYSVSREKKESFPLTVTSAQKNPTAFYLCASSIPWGQGLFYEQFFGPGTRLTVL.

This clone was observed a few times. The CDR3: CASTRYGTGGSGANVLTF. The CDR3 DNA reads as TGTGCCAGTACCAGATACGGGACAGGGGGCTCTGGGGCCAACGTCCTGACTTTC. The V call is TRBV28, the J call TRBJ2-6; TRBD1 agrees at 11 bases. V gave up 9 bases and J gave up 0 bases; unmatched junction bases: 10. CDR3 length equals 18 residues. Germline V CDR1 and CDR2: MDHEN, SYDVKM.

The chain carries TRBV25-1 and TRBJ1-1, with TRBD1 matching over 12 bases. J was trimmed by 0 bases and V by 4 bases; bases with no gene match: 6. CDR1 is MGHDK, CDR2 SYGVNS, per germline. CDR3 length: 17 residues. CDR3 DNA: TGTGCCAGCAGTGCGACCGGGACAGGGGGCATGAACACTGAAGCTTTCTTT. Translation gives CASSATGTGGMNTEAFF.

The J gene is TRBJ2-2, the V gene TRBV7-6, with unresolved D. This CDR3 contains 15 residues. In germline, CDR1 is SGHVS, CDR2 FNYEAQ. Trimming shortened V by 1 base and J by 4 bases, and 10 bases separated the two germline ends. The CDR3: CASSLGSIGTGELFF. As DNA, the CDR3 is TGTGCCAGCAGCTTAGGGAGTATTGGCACCGGGGAGCTGTTTTTT.